The 10 T cell receptor beta chains reported below all come from one sample, sequenced in a study of shared clonotypes between healthy human individuals. Assay: immunoSEQ multiplex PCR; the TCRdb copy retains only in-frame clones and omits some. The table includes some 2 million clones, 85% to 95% detected once. The source material was naive CD4+ T cells sorted from blood. Subset reported: CD45RA+ positively selected. The origin of the receptors is a man younger than 35 in good health.

The rearrangement joins TRBV9 to TRBJ1-6, with 9 bases aligning to TRBD1. The V gene's germline CDR1 is SGDLS and CDR2 YYNGEE. Trimming at V came to 0 bases and at J to 8 bases, leaving 3 bases not matched to a gene. This CDR3 is 15 amino acids long. The CDR3 DNA follows: TGTGCCAGCAGCGTAGGCACAGGGGGCGATTCACCCCTCCACTTT. Protein: CASSVGTGGDSPLHF.

V usage is TRBV7-9 and J usage is TRBJ2-7; 7 nucleotides agree with TRBD1. J gave up 6 bases and V 4 bases, and 6 bases lay outside the gene matches. The length of the CDR3 is 13 residues. Per the germline V gene, CDR1 is SEHNR and CDR2 is FQNEAQ (reference sequence). CDR3 residues: CASSSWTGAEQYF. The CDR3 nucleotides read TGTGCCAGCAGCTCGTGGACAGGTGCCGAGCAGTACTTC. Variable domain in full (rest from reference TRBV7-9 and TRBJ2-7): DTGVSQNPRHKITKRGQNVTFRCDPISEHNRLYWYRQTLGQGPEFLTYFQNEAQLEKSRLLSDRFSAERPKGSFSTLEIQRTEQGDSAMYLCASSSWTGAEQYFGPGTRLTVT.

V and J are TRBV18 and TRBJ1-1, with D perhaps TRBD1 (5 bases). The CDR3 totals 16 residues. Trimming removed 3 bases from V and 0 bases from J, with 14 bases in between. In germline, CDR1 is KGHSH, CDR2 LQKENI. This CDR3 reads CASSPDGVQVNTEAFF. The CDR3, as DNA: TGTGCCAGCTCACCGGACGGGGTACAGGTGAACACTGAAGCTTTCTTT. Based on the CDR3 plus reference TRBV18 and TRBJ1-1, the full variable domain is NAGVMQNPRHLVRRRGQEARLRCSPMKGHSHVYWYRQLPEEGLKFMVYLQKENIIDESGMPKERFSAEFPKEGPSILRIQQVVRGDSAAYFCASSPDGVQVNTEAFFGQGTRLTVV.

The gene calls are TRBV4-1 and TRBJ1-4, with a possible D match to TRBD1 (5 bases). Per germline, CDR1 MGHRA and CDR2 YSYEKL. The CDR3 is 15 amino acids. Trimming pared 1 base from V and 4 bases from J, leaving 10 bases between. The CDR3 sequence: CASSQVRGFNEKLFF. The CDR3 DNA sequence: TGCGCCAGCAGCCAAGTAAGGGGCTTTAATGAAAAACTGTTTTTT.

The gene calls are TRBV7-9 and TRBJ1-2; a weak D match, TRBD1 (5 bases). The germline CDR1 and CDR2 sequences are SEHNR and FQNEAQ (reference sequence). The CDR3 extends over 15 amino acids. V was cut by 1 base and J by 7 bases, with 16 bases left in between. This CDR3 reads CASSLVEEGPVGYTF. The CDR3 DNA follows: TGTGCCAGCAGCTTAGTAGAGGAGGGGCCCGTTGGCTACACCTTC.

Turning to this clone: The identical CDR3 is also encoded by other nucleotide sequences in the sample. This chain uses TRBV28 with TRBJ2-3; no definite D call. This CDR3 is built from 13 residues. Trimming removed 5 bases from V and 1 base from J, with 7 bases in between. Germline V gene sequence: CDR1 MDHEN, CDR2 SYDVKM. CDR3 nucleotide sequence: TGTGCCAGCAGTCTTGGGGGCACAGATACGCAGTATTTT. Its protein product is CASSLGGTDTQYF.

Comments on this clone: Other DNA sequences within the sample encode an identical CDR3. This sequence joins TRBV7-6 and TRBJ2-2; 9 positions agree with TRBD2. The germline gives CDR1 SGHVS, CDR2 FNYEAQ. Germline trimming cut 1 base from V and 3 bases from J; bases unmatched to any gene: 3. This CDR3 contains 16 residues. The chain's CDR3 is CASSLVAGDYTGELFF. CDR3 coding DNA: TGTGCCAGCAGCTTAGTAGCGGGGGATTACACCGGGGAGCTGTTTTTT.

This chain links TRBV10-3 with TRBJ1-1; 12 nucleotides align to TRBD1. Per the germline V gene, CDR1 is ENHRY and CDR2 is SYGVKD. V gave up 4 bases and J gave up 6 bases; unmatched junction bases: 3. The CDR3 runs 14 residues. CDR3 coding DNA: TGTGCCATCAGTGCGGGGACAGGGGGCTCTGAAGCTTTCTTT. Amino acids: CAISAGTGGSEAFF.

This clone appeared a single time. This chain uses TRBV10-3 with TRBJ2-3; tentative D call: TRBD2 (6 bases). The CDR3 is 14 residues long. The germline V gene has CDR1 ENHRY and CDR2 SYGVKD. As DNA, the CDR3 is TGTGCTATTCAAGCGAGCGGGAGCACAGATACGCAGTATTTT. This gives the protein CAIQASGSTDTQYF.

This sequence joins TRBV30 and TRBJ2-4; possible D gene TRBD1, 5 bases. CDR1 is GTSNPN, CDR2 SVGIG, per germline (reference sequence). The CDR3 spans 15 residues. The ends were cut back, 1 base at V and 4 bases at J, with 14 bases in the middle. The CDR3 spells CAWSAVGTGKNIQYF. The DNA for the CDR3 is TGTGCCTGGAGTGCGGTTGGCACAGGAAAAAACATTCAGTACTTC.